The T cell receptor (beta chain) under discussion was sequenced for a study of shared clonotypes between healthy human individuals (TCRdb year 2020). Describing the broader study: The cohort comprised a couple of women and a few men aged 18 to 49 years. Per donor, three plates each were used for CD4 naive and CD4 memory, two for CD8 naive, and one for CD8 memory. Each donor's leukapheresis produced roughly between roughly 0.94 and 9.5 billion PBMCs. To increase sequencing depth and limit assay-specific biases, different laboratories used diverse techniques to prepare libraries and sequence TCR repertoires. To estimate repertoire size and how much clonotypes are shared between individuals, the study performed deep sequencing of blood TCR repertoires from 4 to 6 healthy adults.

Overall results and qualifications from the work: Compared with non-shared clonotypes, the clonotypes found in all four sorted-subset donors had higher generation probabilities. Across four donors, about 4.5% of naive CD4, approximately 3.6% of naive CD8, under 2.5% of memory CD4, and roughly 0.4% of memory CD8 clonotypes were shared. Even with the large sequencing depth, rarefaction of the sorted-subset datasets indicated that sequencing was incomplete. Based on pairwise subsampling, the degree of clonotype sharing among donors was expected to be affected by sequencing depth. Sampling was restricted to blood, and TCR repertoires in tissue are likely to differ from TCR repertoires in blood. Naive subsets generally had larger estimated clonotype richness than memory subsets. The genetic and exposure-history diversity represented was limited by the small number of donors.

The germline ends are 7 bases apart after V is trimmed by 2 bases and J by 5 bases. Counted from cysteine to phenylalanine, this CDR3 has 12 amino acids. Only the CDR3 part of the read is kept: 36 bases, read in frame from the first base. For CDR1 and CDR2, the germline V gene lists SGHTA and FQGTGA. Using the deep immunoSEQ assay, TCR CDR3 regions were amplified from genomic DNA by multiplex PCR. Extracted genomic DNA from each cell subset was distributed evenly across all wells of several immunoSEQ 96-well plates, and each plate was treated as a replicate. For sorted subsets, each replicate PCR was loaded with around 220 ng genomic DNA, equivalent to 30,000 or so T cell genomes. Purified libraries were quantified with a Qubit 3.0 fluorometer, sized on a Bioanalyzer 2100, and re-quantified with the KAPA Library Quantification kit. A separate single-read 150-cycle Illumina NextSeq 550 flow cell was used to sequence each immunoSEQ 96-well plate. On the study's bioinformatics: Because the immunoSEQ output held only junctional sequences and lacked quality scores, the filtering could not match the filtering applied to full-length reads. Sequences were annotated with PyIR, a Python wrapper for IgBLAST v1.9, and V/J genes and CDR3 were assigned using IMGT germline references. Any read was removed if the V/J assignment was weak (E-value above 1e-6), the CDR3 was missing, or the read contained stop codons, out-of-frame junctions, or ambiguous translated residues. V3J clonotypes were defined as sequences sharing an identical inferred V gene, J gene, and CDR3 amino acid sequence. Percentage overlap between repertoires was calculated by dividing the number of shared unique clonotypes by the size of the smaller repertoire. Repertoire richness was assessed with RTK rarefaction, the Chao1 estimator, and Recon v2.1 estimates of unobserved clonotypes. For all TCRbeta clonotypes obtained by the gDNA method from a few donors, generation probabilities were computed with OLGA. TCRdb stores this immuneACCESS table with in-frame sequences only. Part of the clones is absent; in the studies checked, under half of the shortfall reflects unresolved V genes, and no reason is known for the rest. Clone size and the V and J calls come from that table; the DNA yielded D and trimming. Recorded for this sample are over 850,000 clones; approximately 80% of them occurred a single time. The top ten clones comprise under 0.65% of the sample.

With respect to this clone: Its antigen target is currently unknown. Qualities for individual bases were not recorded, and no much larger clone is one base off.

Healthy HIV-negative adults with no recently reported acute infections or vaccinations were included as donors. Every donor was a Caucasian adult living in Nashville, Tennessee, USA. CD4+ T cells were enriched by magnetic negative selection, after which naive cells were positively selected on CD45RA and the negative fraction was taken as the memory subset. After blood collection by leukapheresis, PBMCs were isolated using Ficoll-Histopaque density gradient centrifugation and then cryopreserved in the vapor phase of liquid nitrogen. Analytical flow cytometry was used to check the purity and quantity of each magnetically sorted T cell population. From each sorted fraction, genomic DNA was isolated and quantified by UV absorbance on a Nanodrop 2000c.

The TCR comes from a man aged 18 to 30 in good health. Some clones in this sample may be carry-over from other donors' samples. The V and J segments used are TRBV7-3 and TRBJ2-7, with a tentative D gene TRBD2 over 5 matching bases. The sample comprised memory CD4+ T cells from PBMCs. According to the study, the label for this sample's cell subset or site signals: CD45RA-negative fraction. The CDR3 protein: CASSLPGNEQYF. The nucleotide sequence is TGTGCCAGCAGCTTACCGGGAAACGAGCAGTACTTC.